This T cell receptor (beta chain) was profiled in a study of T-cell reconstitution after alpha-beta-depleted transplantation in children. During its preparation, the TCRbeta library received unique molecular identifiers. In TCRdb, the PCR reads were re-called with MiXCR into one record per CDR3 protein. This sample has about 610,000 distinct CDR3 sequences, with 10% to 13% found just once. The CDR3 has 15 amino acids. V lost 6 bases, J lost 3 bases, and 14 bases lay in between. Germline V gene lookup returns CDR1 MNHNS and CDR2 SASEGT. The rearrangement uses TRBV6-1 and TRBJ2-2, with D maybe TRBD1 (5 bases). Here the sequenced sample was PBMCs from the stem cell graft donor, taken from the stem cell graft. The sequence was collected from a human donor who donated a stem cell graft to a child with acute myeloid leukemia. The CDR3 spells CASSPGQGHTGELFF. In nucleotides, the CDR3 is TGTGCCAGCAGCCCAGGGCAGGGCCACACCGGGGAGCTGTTTTTT.